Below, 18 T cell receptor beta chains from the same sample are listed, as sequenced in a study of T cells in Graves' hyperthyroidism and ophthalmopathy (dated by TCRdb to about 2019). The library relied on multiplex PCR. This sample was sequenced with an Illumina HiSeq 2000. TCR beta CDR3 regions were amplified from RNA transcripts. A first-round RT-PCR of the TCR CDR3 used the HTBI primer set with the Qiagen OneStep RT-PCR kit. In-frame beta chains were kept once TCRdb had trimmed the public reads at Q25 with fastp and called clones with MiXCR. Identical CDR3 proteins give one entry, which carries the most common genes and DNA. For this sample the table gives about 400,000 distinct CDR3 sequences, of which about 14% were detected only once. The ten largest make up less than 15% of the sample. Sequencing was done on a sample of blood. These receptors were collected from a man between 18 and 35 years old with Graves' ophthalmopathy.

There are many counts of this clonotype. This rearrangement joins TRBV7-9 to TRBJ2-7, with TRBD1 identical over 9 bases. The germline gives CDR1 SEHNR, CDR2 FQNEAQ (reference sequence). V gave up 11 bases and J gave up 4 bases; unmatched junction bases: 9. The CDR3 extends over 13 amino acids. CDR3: CALEDRGSYEQYF. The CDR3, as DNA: TGTGCCCTGGAGGACAGGGGTTCATACGAGCAGTACTTC.

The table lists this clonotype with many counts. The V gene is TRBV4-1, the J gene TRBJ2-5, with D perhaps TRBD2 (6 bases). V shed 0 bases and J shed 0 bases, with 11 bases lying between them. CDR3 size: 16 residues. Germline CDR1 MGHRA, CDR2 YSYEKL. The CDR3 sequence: CASSQEGWGDQETQYF. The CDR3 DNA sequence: TGCGCCAGCAGCCAAGAAGGGTGGGGGGACCAAGAGACCCAGTACTTC.

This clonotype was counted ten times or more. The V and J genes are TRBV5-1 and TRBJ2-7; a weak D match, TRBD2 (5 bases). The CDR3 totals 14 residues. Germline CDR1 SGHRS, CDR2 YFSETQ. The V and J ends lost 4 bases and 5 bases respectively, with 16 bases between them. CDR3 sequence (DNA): TGCGCCAGCAGCCCGGGCCTGGAGGTCCACGAGCAGTACTTC. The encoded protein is CASSPGLEVHEQYF.

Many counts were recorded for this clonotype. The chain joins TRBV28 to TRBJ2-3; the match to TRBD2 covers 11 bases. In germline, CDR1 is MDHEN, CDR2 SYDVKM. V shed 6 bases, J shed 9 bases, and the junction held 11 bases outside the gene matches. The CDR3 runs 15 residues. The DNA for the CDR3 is TGTGCCAGCAGAGTAGCGGGGGGGGCAACGAAGACGCAGTATTTT. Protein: CASRVAGGATKTQYF.

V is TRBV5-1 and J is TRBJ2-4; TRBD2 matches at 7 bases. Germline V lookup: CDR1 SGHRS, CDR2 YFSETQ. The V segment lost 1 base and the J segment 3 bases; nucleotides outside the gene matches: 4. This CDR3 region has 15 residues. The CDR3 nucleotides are TGCGCCAGCAGCTTGACTGGGAGGGACAAAAACATTCAGTACTTC. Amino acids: CASSLTGRDKNIQYF.

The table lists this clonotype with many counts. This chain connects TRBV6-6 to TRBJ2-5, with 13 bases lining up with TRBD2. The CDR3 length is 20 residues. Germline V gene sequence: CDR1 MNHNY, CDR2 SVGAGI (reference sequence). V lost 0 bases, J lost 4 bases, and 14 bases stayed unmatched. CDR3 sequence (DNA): TGTGCCAGCAGTTACTCATCATTGACGACTAGCGGGGGGAAGAGAGAGACCCAGTACTTC. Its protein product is CASSYSSLTTSGGKRETQYF.

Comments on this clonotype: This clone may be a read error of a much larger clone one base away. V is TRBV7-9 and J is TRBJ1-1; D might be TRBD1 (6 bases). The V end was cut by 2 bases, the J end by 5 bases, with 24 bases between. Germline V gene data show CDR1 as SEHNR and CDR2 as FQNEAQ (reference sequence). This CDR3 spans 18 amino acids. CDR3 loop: CASSLSGGAGGESTEAFF. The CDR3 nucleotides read TGTGCCAGCAGCTTAAGCGGGGGGGCTGGGGGGGAGAGTACTGAAGCTTTCTTT.

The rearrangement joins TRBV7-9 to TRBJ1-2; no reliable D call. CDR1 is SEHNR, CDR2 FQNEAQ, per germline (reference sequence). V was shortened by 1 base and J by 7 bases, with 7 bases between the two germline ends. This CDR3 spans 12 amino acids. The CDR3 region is CASSLGVTGYTF. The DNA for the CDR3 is TGTGCCAGCAGCTTAGGGGTGACTGGCTACACCTTC.

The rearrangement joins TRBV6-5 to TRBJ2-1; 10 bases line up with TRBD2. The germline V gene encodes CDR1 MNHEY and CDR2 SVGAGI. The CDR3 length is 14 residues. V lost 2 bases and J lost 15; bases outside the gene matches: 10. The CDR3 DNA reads TGTGCCAGCAGTTACGGCAGCGGGAGGGCCGAAGCGTTCTTC. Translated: CASSYGSGRAEAFF.

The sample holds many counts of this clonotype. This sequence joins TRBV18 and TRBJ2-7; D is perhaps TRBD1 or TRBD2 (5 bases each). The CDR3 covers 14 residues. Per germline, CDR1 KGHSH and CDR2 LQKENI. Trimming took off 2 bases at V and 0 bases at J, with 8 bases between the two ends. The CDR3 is CASSPVGTSYEQYF. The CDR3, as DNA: TGTGCCAGCTCACCAGTAGGGACCTCCTACGAGCAGTACTTC.

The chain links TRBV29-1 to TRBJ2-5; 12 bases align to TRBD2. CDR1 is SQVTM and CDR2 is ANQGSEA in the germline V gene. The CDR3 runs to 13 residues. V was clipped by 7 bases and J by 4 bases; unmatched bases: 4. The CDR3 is CSGGLAGSETQYF. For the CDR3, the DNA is TGCAGCGGTGGACTAGCGGGGTCAGAGACCCAGTACTTC. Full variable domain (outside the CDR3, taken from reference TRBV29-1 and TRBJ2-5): SAVISQKPSRDICQRGTSLTIQCQVDSQVTMMFWYRQQPGQSLTLIATANQGSEATYESGFVIDKFPISRPNLTFSTLTVSNMSPEDSSIYLCSGGLAGSETQYFGPGTRLLVL.

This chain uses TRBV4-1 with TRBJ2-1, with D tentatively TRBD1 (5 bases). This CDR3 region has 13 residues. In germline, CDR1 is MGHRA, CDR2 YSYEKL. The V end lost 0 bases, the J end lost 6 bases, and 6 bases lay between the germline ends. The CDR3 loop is CASSQDRVNEQFF. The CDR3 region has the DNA TGCGCCAGCAGCCAAGACAGGGTCAATGAGCAGTTCTTC.

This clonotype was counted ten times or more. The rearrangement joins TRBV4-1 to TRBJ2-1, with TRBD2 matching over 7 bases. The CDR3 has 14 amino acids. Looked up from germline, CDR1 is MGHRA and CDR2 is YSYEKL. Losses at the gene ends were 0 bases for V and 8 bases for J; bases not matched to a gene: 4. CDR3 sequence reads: CASSQERAGDEQFF. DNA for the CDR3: TGCGCCAGCAGCCAAGAAAGGGCGGGGGATGAGCAGTTCTTC.

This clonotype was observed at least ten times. CDR3 protein: CASSSQGAGTEAFF. CDR3 nucleotides: TGTGCCAGCAGTAGTCAGGGGGCGGGCACTGAAGCTTTCTTT. This chain connects TRBV12-3 or TRBV12-4 to TRBJ1-1, with 8 bases that match TRBD1. CDR3 length equals 14 residues. V shed 5 bases, J shed 4 bases, and the junction held 6 bases outside the gene matches.

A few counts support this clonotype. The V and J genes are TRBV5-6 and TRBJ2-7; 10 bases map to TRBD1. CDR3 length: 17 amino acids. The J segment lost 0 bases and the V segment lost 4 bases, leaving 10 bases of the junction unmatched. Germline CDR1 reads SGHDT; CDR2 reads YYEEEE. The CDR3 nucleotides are TGTGCCAGCAGCCTGGCTTTGTGGACAGGGGGCTCCTACGAGCAGTACTTC. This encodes CASSLALWTGGSYEQYF.

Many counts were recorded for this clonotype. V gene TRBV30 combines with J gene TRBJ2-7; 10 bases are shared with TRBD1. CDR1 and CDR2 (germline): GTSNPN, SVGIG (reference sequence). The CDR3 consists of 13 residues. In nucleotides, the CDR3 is TGTGCTTGCGGGGACAGGGGCTCCTACGAGCAGTACTTC. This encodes CACGDRGSYEQYF.

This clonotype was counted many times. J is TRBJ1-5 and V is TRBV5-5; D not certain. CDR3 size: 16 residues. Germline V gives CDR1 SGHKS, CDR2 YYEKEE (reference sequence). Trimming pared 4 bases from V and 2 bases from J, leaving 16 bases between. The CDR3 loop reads CASSTGPPGGNQPQHF. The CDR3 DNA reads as TGTGCCAGCAGCACTGGACCGCCCGGAGGCAATCAGCCCCAGCATTTT.

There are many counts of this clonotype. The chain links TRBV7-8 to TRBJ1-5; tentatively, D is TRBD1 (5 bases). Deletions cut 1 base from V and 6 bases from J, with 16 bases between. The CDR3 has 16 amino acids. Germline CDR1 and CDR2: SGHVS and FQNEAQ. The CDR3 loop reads CASSLGRTSHTQPQHF. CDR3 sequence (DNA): TGTGCCAGCAGCTTAGGAAGGACAAGCCATACTCAGCCCCAGCATTTT.